These 10 T cell receptor beta chains originate from one sample sequenced in a study of blood T cell repertoires in COVID-19. TCRdb's copy holds only in-frame clones and misses some; the assay was immunoSEQ multiplex PCR. The sample shows hundreds of thousands of clones, approximately 81% of them seen only once. The sample taken for sequencing was peripheral blood. The receptors were sampled from a woman aged 80 or over with acute or convalescent COVID-19.

This clone was found once. CDR3 sequence reads: CASSRGGSSYNEQFF. The CDR3 DNA is TGTGCCAGTAGTAGGGGCGGAAGCTCCTACAATGAGCAGTTCTTC. The V gene is TRBV19, the J gene TRBJ2-1; the D gene is possibly TRBD1 (5 bases). Germline values: CDR1 LNHDA, CDR2 SQIVND (reference sequence). The V end lost 4 bases, the J end lost 0 bases, and 10 bases lay between the germline ends. This CDR3 spans 15 amino acids.

The V and J genes are TRBV4-3 and TRBJ2-1; the match to TRBD2 covers 8 bases. The V segment lost 4 bases and the J segment 6 bases; nucleotides outside the gene matches: 11. The germline gives CDR1 LGHNA, CDR2 YSLEER. The CDR3 runs to 16 residues. For the CDR3, the DNA is TGCGCCAGCAGCCCCCGGGGAGCGGGGGCCTCCAATGAGCAGTTCTTC. Translating it yields CASSPRGAGASNEQFF.

In the case of this clone: The identical CDR3 is also encoded by other nucleotide sequences in the sample. The chain joins TRBV7-2 to TRBJ1-1, with a possible D match to TRBD1 (6 bases). The ends were cut back, 6 bases at V and 1 base at J, with 9 bases in the middle. CDR3 length: 13 residues. The germline CDR1 and CDR2 sequences are SGHTA and FQGNSA. The CDR3 nucleotides are TGTGCCAGCAGTTCGACAGGGAACACTGAAGCTTTCTTT. This encodes CASSSTGNTEAFF.

The chain uses TRBV11-2 and TRBJ2-7, with TRBD2 matching over 8 bases. The CDR3 is 15 amino acids. The trim removed 3 bases at V and 1 base at J, leaving 5 bases unmatched. Germline CDR1 and CDR2: SGHAT and FQNNGV. The CDR3 here is CASSFISGSSYEQYF. The CDR3 region has the DNA TGTGCCAGCAGCTTTATCAGCGGGAGTTCCTACGAGCAGTACTTC.

The chain joins TRBV24-1 to TRBJ2-3; 9 bases are shared with TRBD1. Losses at the gene ends were 3 bases for V and 5 bases for J; bases not matched to a gene: 5. Germline CDR1 KGHDR, CDR2 SFDVKD. CDR3 length: 15 amino acids. The CDR3 DNA sequence: TGTGCCACCAGTGATAAGGGACAGGGCAAAGATACGCAGTATTTT. Translation gives CATSDKGQGKDTQYF.

The chain links TRBV19 to TRBJ1-2; D may be TRBD1 (6 bases). Trimming stripped 7 bases from V and 6 bases from J, with 15 bases between. CDR1 LNHDA and CDR2 SQIVND come from the germline V gene (reference sequence). CDR3 length: 13 amino acids. The CDR3 coding sequence is TGTGCCAGTACCCTGGGGGGGACAAATGGCTACACCTTC. This codes for CASTLGGTNGYTF.

In its sample, this clone was seen a few times. The genes are TRBV15 and TRBJ2-5, with TRBD2 identical over 7 bases. In germline, CDR1 is LNHNV, CDR2 YYDKDF (reference sequence). V was clipped by 0 bases and J by 5 bases; unmatched bases: 9. This CDR3 comprises 16 residues. The CDR3 region has the DNA TGTGCCACCAGCAGAGATCGAACGGGAGGCTACGAGACCCAGTACTTC. Protein sequence: CATSRDRTGGYETQYF.

This clone was seen a single time. V usage is TRBV24-1 and J usage is TRBJ1-2, with 7 bases that match TRBD1. Per germline, CDR1 KGHDR and CDR2 SFDVKD. This CDR3 spans 13 amino acids. Trimming cost V 7 bases and J 4 bases; bases outside gene matches: 5. CDR3 amino acids: CATSVGDSYGYTF. The DNA for the CDR3 is TGTGCCACCAGCGTAGGGGACAGCTATGGCTACACCTTC.

The chain couples TRBV27 to TRBJ1-1, with D possibly TRBD1 on 5 matching bases. V lost 0 bases to trimming and J lost 7 bases, with 15 bases between them. Germline CDR1 MNHEY, CDR2 SMNVEV (reference sequence). The CDR3 runs 15 residues. The CDR3: CASSLSWRARGEAFF. The CDR3 nucleotides read TGTGCCAGCAGTTTATCCTGGAGGGCTAGGGGTGAAGCTTTCTTT.

The chain couples TRBV2 to TRBJ1-6; the D gene is possibly TRBD1 (5 bases). Germline V CDR1 and CDR2: SNHLY, FYNNEI. V lost 4 bases to trimming and J lost 9 bases, with 13 bases between them. This CDR3 is 14 amino acids long. The CDR3 DNA is TGTGCCAGCAGTGTGACCCCGGGGGGTTCACCCCTCCACTTT. It encodes CASSVTPGGSPLHF.